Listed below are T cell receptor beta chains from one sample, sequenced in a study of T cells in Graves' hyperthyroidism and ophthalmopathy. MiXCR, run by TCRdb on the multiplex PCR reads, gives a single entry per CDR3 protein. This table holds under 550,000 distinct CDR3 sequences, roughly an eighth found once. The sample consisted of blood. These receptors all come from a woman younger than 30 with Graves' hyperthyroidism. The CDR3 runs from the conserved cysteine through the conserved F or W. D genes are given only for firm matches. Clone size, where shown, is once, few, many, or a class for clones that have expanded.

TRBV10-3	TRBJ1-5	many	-	CAISESGSNQPQHF	TGTGCCATCAGTGAGTCAGGGAGCAATCAGCCCCAGCATTTT
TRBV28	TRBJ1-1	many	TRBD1	CASSLLTTGWATEAFF	TGTGCCAGCAGTTTACTCACGACAGGGTGGGCCACTGAAGCTTTCTTT
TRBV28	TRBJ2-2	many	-	CASGQGRTGELFF	TGTGCCAGCGGGCAGGGGAGGACCGGGGAGCTGTTTTTT
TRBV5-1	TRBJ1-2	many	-	CASSLDGDLYGYTF	TGCGCCAGCAGCTTGGACGGGGATCTCTATGGCTACACCTTC
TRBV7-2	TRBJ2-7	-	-	CASSPRPGNEQYF	TGTGCCAGCTCACCACGCCCAGGGAACGAGCAGTACTTC
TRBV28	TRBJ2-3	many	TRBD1	CASSSALAGTGYTDTQYF	TGTGCCAGCAGTTCCGCCCTGGCCGGGACAGGTTACACAGATACGCAGTATTTT
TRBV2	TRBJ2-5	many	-	CASSGRVQDWKETQYF	TGTGCCAGCAGTGGCAGGGTACAGGATTGGAAAGAGACCCAGTACTTC
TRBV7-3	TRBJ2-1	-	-	CASSLIGPPDNEQFF	TGTGCCAGCAGCTTAATTGGACCTCCTGACAATGAGCAGTTCTTC
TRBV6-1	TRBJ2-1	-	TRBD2	CASSEVLGLAGGPGRYEQFF	TGTGCCAGCAGTGAAGTATTAGGGCTAGCGGGAGGGCCGGGTAGGTATGAGCAGTTCTTC
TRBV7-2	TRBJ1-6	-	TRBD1	CASSPRQGLSPLHF	TGTGCCAGCAGCCCGCGACAGGGACTTTCACCCCTCCACTTT
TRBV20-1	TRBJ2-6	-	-	CSASRGGANVLTF	TGCAGTGCTAGCAGGGGTGGGGCCAACGTCCTGACTTTC
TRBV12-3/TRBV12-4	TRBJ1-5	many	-	CASSLEAGLNQPQHF	TGTGCCAGCAGTTTAGAGGCAGGACTAAATCAGCCCCAGCATTTT
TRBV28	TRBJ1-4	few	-	CASSLDGVGEKLFF	TGTGCCAGCAGTTTAGACGGGGTCGGAGAAAAACTGTTTTTT
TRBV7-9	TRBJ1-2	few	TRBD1	CASSLDRVSGYTF	TGTGCCAGCAGCTTGGACAGGGTATCTGGCTACACCTTC
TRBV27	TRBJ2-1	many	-	CASADRPYNEQFF	TGTGCCAGCGCAGACAGGCCCTACAATGAGCAGTTCTTC
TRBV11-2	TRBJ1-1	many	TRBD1	CATRSQGALKNEAFF	TGTGCCACTCGAAGCCAGGGGGCTTTAAAGAATGAAGCTTTCTTT
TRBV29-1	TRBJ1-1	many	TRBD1	CSVRGQGKTEAFF	TGCAGCGTTCGGGGACAGGGCAAAACTGAAGCTTTCTTT
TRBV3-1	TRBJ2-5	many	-	CASSQVRDQETQYF	TGTGCCAGCAGCCAAGTTCGGGACCAAGAGACCCAGTACTTC
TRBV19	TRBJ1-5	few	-	CASSPEDRGRGASNQPQHF	TGTGCCAGTAGTCCAGAGGACCGCGGACGGGGCGCTAGCAATCAGCCCCAGCATTTT
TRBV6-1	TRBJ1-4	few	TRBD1	CASSHWGTGGAGEKLFF	TGTGCCAGCAGTCACTGGGGGACAGGGGGCGCCGGTGAAAAACTGTTTTTT
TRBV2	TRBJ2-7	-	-	CASSEGQRDEQYF	TGTGCCAGCAGTGAAGGCCAGCGGGACGAGCAGTACTTC
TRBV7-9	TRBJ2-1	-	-	CASSLLTGSNEQFF	TGTGCCAGCAGCTTACTGACCGGGAGCAATGAGCAGTTCTTC
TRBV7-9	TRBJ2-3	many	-	CASSLSGDSTDTQYF	TGTGCCAGCAGCTTATCGGGGGATAGCACAGATACGCAGTATTTT
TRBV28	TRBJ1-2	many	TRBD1	CASSLLGTGGLANYGYTF	TGTGCCAGCAGCCTCTTGGGGACAGGGGGCCTAGCTAACTATGGCTACACCTTC
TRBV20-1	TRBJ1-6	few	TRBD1	CSAKRTGGGSYNSPLHF	TGCAGTGCCAAAAGGACAGGGGGAGGCTCCTATAATTCACCCCTCCACTTT
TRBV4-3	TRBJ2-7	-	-	CASSQIGYEQYF	TGCGCCAGCAGCCAAATTGGCTACGAGCAGTACTTC
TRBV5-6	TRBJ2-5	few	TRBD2	CASSPTSGSFIETQYF	TGTGCCAGCAGCCCGACTAGCGGGAGTTTTATAGAGACCCAGTACTTC
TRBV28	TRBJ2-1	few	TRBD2	CAISLAGVGEQFF	TGTGCCATCTCACTAGCGGGAGTTGGTGAGCAGTTCTTC
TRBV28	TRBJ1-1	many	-	CASSFAVNTEAFF	TGTGCCAGCAGTTTTGCGGTGAACACTGAAGCTTTCTTT
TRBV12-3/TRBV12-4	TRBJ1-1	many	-	CASSLQGIGTEAFF	TGTGCCAGCAGTTTACAGGGTATAGGAACTGAAGCTTTCTTT
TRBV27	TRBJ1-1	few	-	CASSFRRWNTEAFF	TGTGCCAGCAGTTTTAGAAGGTGGAACACTGAAGCTTTCTTT
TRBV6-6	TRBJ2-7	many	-	CASSFSGRGNEQYF	TGTGCCAGCAGTTTCTCGGGCAGGGGCAACGAGCAGTACTTC
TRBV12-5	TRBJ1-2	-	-	CASGTLAYGYTF	TGTGCTAGTGGTACCCTGGCCTATGGCTACACCTTC
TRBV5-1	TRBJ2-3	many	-	CASSLGDLLSTDTQYF	TGCGCCAGCAGCTTGGGTGATTTGCTTAGCACAGATACGCAGTATTTT
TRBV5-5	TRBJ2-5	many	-	CASSLSLQETQYF	TGTGCCAGCAGCTTGTCACTCCAAGAGACCCAGTACTTC
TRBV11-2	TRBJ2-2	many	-	CASTQRGGTGELFF	TGTGCCAGCACCCAAAGAGGCGGAACCGGGGAGCTGTTTTTT
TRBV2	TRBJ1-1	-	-	CASSQRREAFF	TGTGCCAGCAGTCAGAGAAGAGAAGCTTTCTTT
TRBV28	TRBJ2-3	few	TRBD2	CASSFGLAGLRTQYF	TGTGCCAGCAGTTTTGGACTAGCGGGTCTTCGTACGCAGTATTTT
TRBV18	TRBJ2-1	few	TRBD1	CASSPYRGISSYNEQFF	TGTGCCAGCTCACCATACAGGGGGATAAGCTCCTACAATGAGCAGTTCTTC
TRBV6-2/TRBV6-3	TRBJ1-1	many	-	CASIPTYRALGNTEAFF	TGTGCCAGCATTCCGACCTACAGGGCCCTAGGGAACACTGAAGCTTTCTTT